This T cell receptor (beta chain) was sequenced in a study of cytomegalovirus exposure and HLA in healthy donors (dated by TCRdb to about 2017). Study-level background: According to a later analysis, the roughly 130 validation repertoires were produced on the same platform as the roughly 600 repertoires of the first cohort. The study aimed to test whether signatures of past pathogen exposure could be identified by cataloging public T cell receptors. Along with the roughly 670-subject first cohort, a separate validation cohort of around 110 different subjects was used. To predict cytomegalovirus infection status, the study combined high-throughput TCR immunosequencing, statistical association of individual TCRs with disease status, and machine learning.

Receptor libraries were prepared by the immunoSEQ multiplex PCR assay. Under the source paper's analysis protocol: A statistical classification framework was developed to diagnose cytomegalovirus status using the catalog of TCR beta chain sequences. Not all clones reach the TCRdb copy of this immuneACCESS table, which keeps in-frame sequences only. Checked studies attribute under half of the gap to unresolved V genes and leave the rest unexplained. V and J calls and clone size are as listed in that table; D and trimming were resolved from the DNA. For this sample there are around 230,000 clones; about 90% appear just once. Less than 1.5% of the sample goes to the ten largest clones. The donors belonged to the validation cohort of around 130 subjects, which was separate from the approximately 680-subject first cohort. Broader findings and caveats from the paper: Most TCR sequences were seen in very few donors, while some public TCRs were found in many individuals. Subsequent analysis determined that TCRs grouped into clusters in the first cohort also showed a tendency toward co-occurrence across the roughly 120 validation repertoires, and 94% of cluster scores exceeded 0. All 130 or so repertoires were used to score co-occurrence in the validation cohort in a later analysis, because that analysis had no HLA typing for the cohort. The study listed 164 TCR beta chains as associated with cytomegalovirus. According to the authors, the approach could potentially be generalized to other disease states and immunological phenotypes. A few of the identified cytomegalovirus-associated TCR beta chains were confirmed in vitro to be specific for cytomegalovirus antigens. In both the original and validation cohorts, the classifier was reported to diagnose cytomegalovirus status with high specificity and sensitivity.

On this clone itself: Its recognized antigen is unknown. Base qualities are missing; no much larger clone stands one base away.

Taken from cysteine to phenylalanine, the CDR3 has 16 residues. The sequence is cut down to CDR3 DNA, 48 bases in frame from base 1. The germline V gene sets CDR1 to SGHDT and CDR2 to YYEEEE. Relative to germline, V is missing 0 bases and J is missing 1 base, with 2 bases of the junction outside any gene match. Here the chain combines TRBV5-6 and TRBJ1-1, with TRBD1 identical over 11 junction bases. The receptor was isolated from a woman in her 30s in good health and CMV-seropositive. The specimen sequenced was PBMCs. The CDR3 is CASSLGTGGRNTEAFF. The DNA reads TGTGCCAGCAGCTTGGGGACAGGGGGCAGGAACACTGAAGCTTTCTTT.